The present T cell receptor (beta chain) was sequenced within a study of PD-L1 blockade in urothelial cancer. As for time point: pretreatment peripheral blood. Assay used: immunoSEQ multiplex PCR; TCRdb lists only in-frame clones, some missing. The repertoire holds around 100,000 clones, with about nine tenths as singletons. This CDR3 region has 14 residues. V was clipped by 4 bases and J by 9 bases; unmatched bases: 6. Germline CDR1 and CDR2: MNHNS and SASEGT. The chain employs TRBV6-1 and TRBJ1-5, with TRBD1 identical over 10 bases. The receptor's source is a man aged 60 to 69 with urothelial cancer. The sample in question was PBMCs, obtained around atezolizumab (anti-PD-L1) treatment. CDR3 amino acids: CASSVTGGRGPQHF. The DNA for the CDR3 is TGTGCCAGCAGTGTGACAGGGGGCCGGGGGCCCCAGCATTTT.